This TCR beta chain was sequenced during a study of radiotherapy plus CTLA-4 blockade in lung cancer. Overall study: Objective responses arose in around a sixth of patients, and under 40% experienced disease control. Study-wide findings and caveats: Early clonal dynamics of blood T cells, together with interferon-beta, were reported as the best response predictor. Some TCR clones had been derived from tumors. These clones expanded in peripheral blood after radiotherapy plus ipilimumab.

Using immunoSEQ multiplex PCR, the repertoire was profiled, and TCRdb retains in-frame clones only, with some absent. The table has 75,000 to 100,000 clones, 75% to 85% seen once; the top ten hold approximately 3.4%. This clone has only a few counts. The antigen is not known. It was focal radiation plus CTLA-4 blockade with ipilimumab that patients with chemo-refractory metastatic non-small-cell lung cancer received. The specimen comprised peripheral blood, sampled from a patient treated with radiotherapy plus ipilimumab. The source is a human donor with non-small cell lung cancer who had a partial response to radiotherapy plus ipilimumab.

The CDR3 DNA reads as TGTGCCAGCAGTCGTGGACAGGGATGGTCGAACATTCAGTACTTC. This gives the protein CASSRGQGWSNIQYF. The chain carries TRBV5-6 and TRBJ2-4; TRBD1 aligns across 8 bases. The CDR3 runs to 15 residues. The germline V gene has CDR1 SGHDT and CDR2 YYEEEE. Trimming removed 5 bases from V and 7 bases from J; junction bases left unmatched: 11.